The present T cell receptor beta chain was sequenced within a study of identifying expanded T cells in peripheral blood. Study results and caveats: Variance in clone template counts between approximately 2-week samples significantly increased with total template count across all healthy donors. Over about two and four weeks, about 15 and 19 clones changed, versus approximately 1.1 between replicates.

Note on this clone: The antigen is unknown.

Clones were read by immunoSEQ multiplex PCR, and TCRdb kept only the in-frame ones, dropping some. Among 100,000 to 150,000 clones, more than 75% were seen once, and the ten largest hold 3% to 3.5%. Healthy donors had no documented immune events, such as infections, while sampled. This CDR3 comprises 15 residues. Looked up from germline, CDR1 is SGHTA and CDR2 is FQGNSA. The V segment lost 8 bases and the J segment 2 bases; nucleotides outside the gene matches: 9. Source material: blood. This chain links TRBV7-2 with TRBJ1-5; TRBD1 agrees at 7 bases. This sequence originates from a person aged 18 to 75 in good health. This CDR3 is CASSSPGGRNQPQHF. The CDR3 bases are TGTGCCAGCTCATCTCCAGGGGGTCGCAATCAGCCCCAGCATTTT.